The rows below give T cell receptor beta chains drawn from one sample of a study of shared clonotypes between healthy human individuals. Here immunoSEQ multiplex PCR was the method, and the copy in TCRdb shows in-frame clones only, minus some. The table includes about 2.2 million clones, roughly 91% detected once. What was sequenced was naive CD8+ T cells from PBMCs. The receptors originated from a man between 18 and 35 years old in good health. Some clones in this sample may be carry-over from other donors' samples. Both conserved end residues are part of each CDR3. Fields, in order: CDR3 length, J gene, V gene, clone size, D gene, CDR3 DNA, CDR3 protein. The D gene is left open where the match is weak. Clone size is stated in some rows and not others, as once, few, many or a class when expanded.

14 TRBJ2-7 TRBV9 - TRBD2 TGTGCCAGCAGCGTATTGCGGGAGTCCCACGAGCAGTACTTC CASSVLRESHEQYF
14 TRBJ2-2 TRBV11-1 - - TGTGCCAGCAGCTTTCTGCTGAACACCGGGGAGCTGTTTTTT CASSFLLNTGELFF
15 TRBJ2-2 TRBV27 - TRBD2 TGTGCCACCGTACGGGGCGGGAGCGGGACCGGGGAGCTGTTTTTT CATVRGGSGTGELFF
14 TRBJ2-1 TRBV5-1 - - TGCGCCAGCAGCTTGGCCACAGAATACAATGAGCAGTTCTTC CASSLATEYNEQFF
12 TRBJ2-7 TRBV11-2 once - TGTGCCAGCAGCACAGGGCCCTCCGAGCAGTACTTC CASSTGPSEQYF
16 TRBJ2-1 TRBV19 - - TGTGCCAACCCGTTAGCTCTGACCAGCTCCTACAATGAGCAGTTCTTC CANPLALTSSYNEQFF
16 TRBJ2-2 TRBV9 - TRBD2 TGTGCCAGCAGCGTAGTAGCGGGAGCGAAAGGGGGGGAGCTGTTTTTT CASSVVAGAKGGELFF
16 TRBJ2-7 TRBV28 - TRBD1 TGTGCCAGCAGTTTATTTCCCAGCGGGACAGGGGTCGAGCAGTACTTC CASSLFPSGTGVEQYF
16 TRBJ1-1 TRBV7-9 - TRBD1 TGTGCCAGCAGCCCAAGGTCCGGGACAGCCATCACTGAAGCTTTCTTT CASSPRSGTAITEAFF
14 TRBJ1-5 TRBV28 once TRBD1 TGTGCCAGCAGCCTCGGGACAGGGATTCAGCCCCAGCATTTT CASSLGTGIQPQHF
18 TRBJ2-1 TRBV27 - TRBD2 TGTGCCAGCAGACCAACTAGCGGGCAGGGGATCTCCTACAATGAGCAGTTCTTC CASRPTSGQGISYNEQFF
17 TRBJ2-3 TRBV11-2 - - TGTGCCAGCAGCCCTAGGGCGGAGGGGTCCATCAAAGATACGCAGTATTTT CASSPRAEGSIKDTQYF
15 TRBJ2-2 TRBV10-3 - - TGTGCCATCAGTGAGTCGATGTACAGCACCGGGGAGCTGTTTTTT CAISESMYSTGELFF
13 TRBJ2-7 TRBV27 - - TGTGCCAGCAGTTATGACAGCACCTACGAGCAGTACTTC CASSYDSTYEQYF
15 TRBJ2-7 TRBV6-5 - TRBD2 TGTGCCAGCAGTCTTTGGACTAGCGGGAAAGGCGAGCAGTACTTC CASSLWTSGKGEQYF
13 TRBJ1-4 TRBV9 - - TGTGCCAGCAGCGCGGGTGGTGAGGAAAAACTGTTTTTT CASSAGGEEKLFF
14 TRBJ1-2 TRBV19 - - TGTGCCAGTACAAGAGGCCCCTCCAACTATGGCTACACCTTC CASTRGPSNYGYTF
15 TRBJ1-5 TRBV6-5 - - TGTGCCAGCAGCGACAGCGTGATTAGCAATCAGCCCCAGCATTTT CASSDSVISNQPQHF
14 TRBJ2-7 TRBV28 - - TGTGCCACCCAGGAGGGGCTGAGGTCCTACGAGCAGTACTTC CATQEGLRSYEQYF
16 TRBJ1-1 TRBV5-1 - TRBD1 TGCGCCAGCAGTTTTGGGAGGGGGCAGGTGAACACTGAAGCTTTCTTT CASSFGRGQVNTEAFF
15 TRBJ2-1 TRBV9 - - TGTGCCAGCAGCGCGCCCGGGACGGTTTACAATGAGCAGTTCTTC CASSAPGTVYNEQFF
17 TRBJ2-1 TRBV27 - TRBD2 TGTGCCAGCACCACCCGACCGGGACTAGCGGGAGTATATGAGCAGTTCTTC CASTTRPGLAGVYEQFF
14 TRBJ2-7 TRBV28 - TRBD2 TGTGCCAGCAGTTTAACTAGCGGGTGGGACGAGCAGTACTTC CASSLTSGWDEQYF
13 TRBJ1-5 TRBV6-1 few - TGTGCCAGCAGCCTATGGGGCAATCAGCCCCAGCATTTT CASSLWGNQPQHF
13 TRBJ2-7 TRBV27 - TRBD1 TGTGCCAGCTCTTCAGGGGGCGGGTACGAGCAGTACTTC CASSSGGGYEQYF
15 TRBJ1-1 TRBV4-2 few - TGTGCCAGCAGCCAAGATCGGGCAGGGGACGCTGAAGCTTTCTTT CASSQDRAGDAEAFF
14 TRBJ1-4 TRBV19 - - TGTGCCAGTAGTCCATCCGGGACACCTGAAAAACTGTTTTTT CASSPSGTPEKLFF
15 TRBJ2-7 TRBV19 - TRBD2 TGTGCCAGTAGTGACGGACTAGCGGCCTCCTACGAGCAGTACTTC CASSDGLAASYEQYF
14 TRBJ2-7 TRBV7-9 once TRBD1 TGTGCCAGCAGCCCAGTGGGACAGGGATACGAGCAGTACTTC CASSPVGQGYEQYF
17 TRBJ2-6 TRBV27 - TRBD1 TGTGCCAGCAGTTCCGGGACAGCTCCCTCTGGGGCCAACGTCCTGACTTTC CASSSGTAPSGANVLTF
12 TRBJ1-1 TRBV2 - - TGTGCCAGCAGTGTTGGAAACACTGAAGCTTTCTTT CASSVGNTEAFF
15 TRBJ2-3 TRBV5-1 - - TGCGCCAGCAGCCAAGGACTGAGCAGCACAGATACGCAGTATTTT CASSQGLSSTDTQYF
14 TRBJ2-7 TRBV7-2 - TRBD2 TGTGCCAGCAGTTTAGCTAGCGGAGCCTACGAGCAGTACTTC CASSLASGAYEQYF
13 TRBJ2-7 TRBV19 - - TGTGCCAGTAGTATGTTAAGCGGATACGAGCAGTACTTC CASSMLSGYEQYF
13 TRBJ1-3 TRBV9 - - TGTGCCAGCAGCCCATCCTCTGGAAACACCATATATTTT CASSPSSGNTIYF
17 TRBJ1-4 TRBV11-2 - TRBD1 TGTGCCAGCAGCTTAGATCCTGTCAGGGGGCGCGGTGAAAAACTGTTTTTT CASSLDPVRGRGEKLFF
14 TRBJ1-2 TRBV27 - - TGTGCCAGCAGTTTACGGGGGGGAAGCTATGGCTACACCTTC CASSLRGGSYGYTF
15 TRBJ2-3 TRBV7-6 - - TGTGCCAGCAGCTTAGCGGGTCTTTTGGGGGGTACGCAGTATTTT CASSLAGLLGGTQYF
15 TRBJ1-1 TRBV7-9 - TRBD1 TGTGCCAGCAGCCCTCCCGACAGGGTAGAGACTGAAGCTTTCTTT CASSPPDRVETEAFF
14 TRBJ1-2 TRBV7-9 once - TGTGCCAGCAGCTTCCCCCGGACAGAAGATGGCTACACCTTC CASSFPRTEDGYTF
19 TRBJ1-3 TRBV9 - - TGTGCCAGCAGCGTAGATTCAATCCAACCAAGTAGTTCTGGAAACACCATATATTTT CASSVDSIQPSSSGNTIYF